The entry that follows covers one T cell receptor beta chain sequence. With V trimmed by 4 bases and J by 6 bases, 14 bases remained unmatched. Germline V gene data show CDR1 as SGHVS and CDR2 as FNYEAQ. This CDR3 contains 17 residues. The sample originates from a study of shared T cell receptors in the human thymus. The repertoire was sequenced with immunoSEQ multiplex PCR; TCRdb's copy has only in-frame clones and lacks some. The table includes more than 550,000 clones, more than 75% detected once. The same data also went into a second study, on human thymus T cells. That source reports: Corrective surgery for congenital heart defects was being performed on the healthy Finnish infants who were the donors. Thymus was obtained from resections taken during corrective heart surgery. What appeared biased in thymic and blood repertoires was the usage of V and J genes. Related reports documented highly overlapping thymic repertoires among unrelated individuals.

This chain joins TRBV7-6 and TRBJ2-1, with 8 bases lining up with TRBD2. The sequence derives from a boy less than two years old with a congenital heart defect. The sample was thymocytes. CDR3 nucleotides: TGTGCCAGCAGCTGCCCCCCCGGGACTAGATTGGGCAATGAGCAGTTCTTC. Its translation: CASSCPPGTRLGNEQFF. Complete variable domain (other parts from reference TRBV7-6 and TRBJ2-1): GAGVSQSPRYKVTKRGQDVALRCDPISGHVSLYWYRQALGQGPEFLTYFNYEAQQDKSGLPNDRFSAERPEGSISTLTIQRTEQRDSAMYRCASSCPPGTRLGNEQFFGPGTRLTVL.